A single sample is the source of the 2 T cell receptor beta chains below, sequenced in a study of shared clonotypes between healthy human individuals. Measured with immunoSEQ multiplex PCR; TCRdb has only the in-frame clones, and not every one. The data hold approximately 720,000 clones, with about two thirds observed a single time. Sequencing was performed on memory CD4+ T cells sorted from blood. Regarding subset: CD45RA-negative fraction. All receptors derive from a woman under 40 in good health.

This clone was counted only a few times. DNA for the CDR3: TGTGCCAGCAATCGCGAAGCCGTCTATGGCTACACCTTC. Translated: CASNREAVYGYTF. This chain connects TRBV6-5 to TRBJ1-2; D is unclear. Between the trimmed V and J ends, which lost 7 bases and 4 bases, there was a span of 13 bases. There are 13 residues in the CDR3. CDR1 and CDR2 (germline): MNHEY, SVGAGI.

This clone was counted a single time. CDR3 coding DNA: TGTGCCAGCAGCTTAGAGCCCTCCGGGCTAGGGGGTTACAATGAGCAGTTCTTC. This translates into CASSLEPSGLGGYNEQFF. V usage is TRBV7-3 and J usage is TRBJ2-1, with D tentatively TRBD1 (6 bases). V lost 2 bases and J 4 bases, leaving 21 bases between the germline ends. The CDR3 runs 18 residues. CDR1 is SGHTA, CDR2 FQGTGA, per germline.